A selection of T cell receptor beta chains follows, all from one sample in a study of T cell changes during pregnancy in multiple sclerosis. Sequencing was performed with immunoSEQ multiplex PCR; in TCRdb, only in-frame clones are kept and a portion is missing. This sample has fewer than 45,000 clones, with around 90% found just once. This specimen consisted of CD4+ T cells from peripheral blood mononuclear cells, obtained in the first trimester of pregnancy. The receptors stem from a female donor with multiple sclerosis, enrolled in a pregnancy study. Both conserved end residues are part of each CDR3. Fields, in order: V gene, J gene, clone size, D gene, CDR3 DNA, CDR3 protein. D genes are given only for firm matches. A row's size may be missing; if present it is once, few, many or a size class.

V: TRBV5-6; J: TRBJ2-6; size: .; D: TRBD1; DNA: TGTGCCAGCAGCATGTGGACAGGGGTAATTTCTGGGGCCAACGTCCTGACTTTC; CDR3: CASSMWTGVISGANVLTF
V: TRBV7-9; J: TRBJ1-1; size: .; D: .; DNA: TGTGCCAGCACCCAGAGGGGGGGGAACACTGAAGCTTTCTTT; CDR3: CASTQRGGNTEAFF
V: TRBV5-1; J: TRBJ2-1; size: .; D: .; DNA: TGCGCCAGCAGCTCGTCCGGGACAACCTACAATGAGCAGTTCTTC; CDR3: CASSSSGTTYNEQFF
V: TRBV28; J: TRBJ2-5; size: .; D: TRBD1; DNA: TGTGCCAGCAGTTTGCCACAGGGGATCCAAGAGACCCAGTACTTC; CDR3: CASSLPQGIQETQYF
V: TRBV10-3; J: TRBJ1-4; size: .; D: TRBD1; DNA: TGTGCCATCAGTGATCGGACAGGTCAAAATGAAAAACTGTTTTTT; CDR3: CAISDRTGQNEKLFF
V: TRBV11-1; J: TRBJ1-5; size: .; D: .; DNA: TGTGCCAGCAGCGTCCCGCCCCGACAGTACCACAATCAGCCCCAGCATTTT; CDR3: CASSVPPRQYHNQPQHF
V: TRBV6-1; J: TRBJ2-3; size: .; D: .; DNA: TGTGCCAGCAGTGAAAGGGCCCAGCGGGTCACAGATACGCAGTATTTT; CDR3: CASSERAQRVTDTQYF
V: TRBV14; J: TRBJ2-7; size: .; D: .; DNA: TGTGCCAGCAGCCAAGATGCCTATGCGTCAGGACTCGCCTCTCGCGAGCAGTACTTC; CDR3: CASSQDAYASGLASREQYF
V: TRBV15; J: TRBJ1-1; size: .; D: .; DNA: TGTGCCACCAGCACCCTCAGGGGTGGGACTGAAGCTTTCTTT; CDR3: CATSTLRGGTEAFF
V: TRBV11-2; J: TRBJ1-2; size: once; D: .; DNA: TGTGCCAGCAGCCTGCCAGGGTATGGCTACACCTTC; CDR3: CASSLPGYGYTF
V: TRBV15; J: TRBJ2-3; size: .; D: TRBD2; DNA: TGTGCCACCAGCAGAGAACTAGCGGGACTGGGGACAGATACGCAGTATTTT; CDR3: CATSRELAGLGTDTQYF
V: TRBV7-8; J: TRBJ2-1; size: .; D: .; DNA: TGTGCCAGCAGCTTAACCGGAAGGAGAAATGAGCAGTTCTTC; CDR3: CASSLTGRRNEQFF
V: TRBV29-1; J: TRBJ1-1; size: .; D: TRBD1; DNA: TGCAGCGTAAGAGGCGGGACAGGGAACACTGAAGCTTTCTTT; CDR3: CSVRGGTGNTEAFF
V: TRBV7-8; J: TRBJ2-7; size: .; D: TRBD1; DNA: TGTGCCAGCAGCTACCGGACAGGGGGGCCCTACGAGCAGTACTTC; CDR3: CASSYRTGGPYEQYF
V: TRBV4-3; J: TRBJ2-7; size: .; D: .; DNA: TGCGCCAGCAGCCAAGACTATTTGAGCGATCAGAGGTACTTC; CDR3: CASSQDYLSDQRYF
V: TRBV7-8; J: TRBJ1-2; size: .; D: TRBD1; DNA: TGTGCCAGCAGCTTAGGGGACAGAAATTATGGCTACACCTTC; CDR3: CASSLGDRNYGYTF
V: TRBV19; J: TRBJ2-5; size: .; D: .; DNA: TGTGCCAGCAGAGGCACCGACCAAGAGACCCAGTACTTC; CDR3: CASRGTDQETQYF
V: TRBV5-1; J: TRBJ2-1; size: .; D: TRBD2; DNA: TGCGCCAGCAGCTTGGCCCCTCCGGGGACTAGCGGGAGAAGCTCCTACAATGAGCAGTTCTTC; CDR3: CASSLAPPGTSGRSSYNEQFF
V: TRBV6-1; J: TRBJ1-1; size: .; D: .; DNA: TGTGCCAGCAGTGTCCCAGGGACGGCGGGGGCTGAAGCTTTCTTT; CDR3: CASSVPGTAGAEAFF
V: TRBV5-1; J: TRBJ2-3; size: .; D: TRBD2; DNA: TGCGCCAGCAGCCCTGGACTAGCGGAGTACACAGATACGCAGTATTTT; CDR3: CASSPGLAEYTDTQYF
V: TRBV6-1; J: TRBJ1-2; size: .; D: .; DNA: TGTGCCAGCAGTGAAGGGACACTACCTTTCTATGGCTACACCTTC; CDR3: CASSEGTLPFYGYTF
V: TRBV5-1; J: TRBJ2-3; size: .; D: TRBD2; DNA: TGCGCCAGCAGCTCCGGACTAGCGGTTACAGATACGCAGTATTTT; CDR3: CASSSGLAVTDTQYF
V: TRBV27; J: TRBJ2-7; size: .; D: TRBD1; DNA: TGTGCCAGCAGTTTAATGGGACAGGAGATTCGGGGGGAGCAGTACTTC; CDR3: CASSLMGQEIRGEQYF
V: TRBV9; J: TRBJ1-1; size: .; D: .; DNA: TGTGCCAGCAGCGTAGCACTTCGGACTGAAGCTTTCTTT; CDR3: CASSVALRTEAFF
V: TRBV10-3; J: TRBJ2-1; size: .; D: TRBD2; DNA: TGTGCCATCAGTGGGGCGGGAGTCTCCTACAATGAGCAGTTCTTC; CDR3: CAISGAGVSYNEQFF
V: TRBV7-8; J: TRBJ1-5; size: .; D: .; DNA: TGTGCCAGCAGCCCCACTTTACCGACAGTGGCGAATAGCAATCAGCCCCAGCATTTT; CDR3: CASSPTLPTVANSNQPQHF
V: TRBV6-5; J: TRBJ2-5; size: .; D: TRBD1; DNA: TGTGCCAGCAGTTACTCGAGGACAGGGCGGGAGACCCAGTACTTC; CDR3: CASSYSRTGRETQYF
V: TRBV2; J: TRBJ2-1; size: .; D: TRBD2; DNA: TGTGCCAGCAGTTTACTAGCGGGAGATATCCGTGAGCAGTTCTTC; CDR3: CASSLLAGDIREQFF